This TCR beta chain is from a study of blood T cell repertoires in COVID-19. Across the study: T cells, B-cell-depleted T cells, or PBMCs provided the cDNA or gDNA that served as material.

Authors' data handling: Reference gene primer amplification yielded estimated nucleated cell counts. The table came from immunoSEQ multiplex PCR; TCRdb's copy has only in-frame clones and leaves some out. That table furnishes V, J and clone size, whereas the DNA furnished D and trimming. The table includes about 250,000 clones, around 85% detected once. The length of the CDR3 is 15 residues. V was cut by 1 base and J by 0 bases, with 10 bases left in between. From germline, CDR1 is SNHLY and CDR2 FYNNEI. The chain couples TRBV2 to TRBJ2-7; the D is unclear. The specimen sequenced was peripheral blood. This TCR was recovered from a man aged 45 to 65 with active or convalescent COVID-19. CDR3 amino acids: CASSEEVQSSYEQYF. The CDR3 DNA sequence: TGTGCCAGCAGTGAAGAAGTGCAGTCCTCCTACGAGCAGTACTTC.